Only a few counts were recorded for the clone carrying this T cell receptor beta chain. Its antigen is unknown. These data are taken from a study of vaccination and CD4 T cells after COVID-19. Study-level information: Convalescents were six males and four females, two of them Hispanic. Median time from COVID diagnosis to post-COVID sampling was 100 to 130 days (35 to 161).

CDR1 is SGHTA and CDR2 is FQGNSA in the germline V gene. The CDR3 has 14 residues. Trimming took 5 bases from V and 4 from J, leaving 14 bases between them. As to treatment: approximately 11-day PBMC culture with coronavirus spike peptide pools or control peptides (ViraFEST assay). Expansion of antigen-specific T cells with peptide pools by ViraFEST preceded sequencing of TCRs. The Oncomine TCR Beta short-read assay was applied to DNA of cultured CD4+ T cells. The template was genomic DNA from cultured CD4+ T cells. Using its own MiXCR run on the PCR reads, TCRdb lists one record per CDR3 protein. This repertoire shows more than 15,000 distinct CDR3 sequences, 54% found once; its top ten account for less than 20%.

The receptor was isolated from a human donor who had recovered from COVID-19. Sequenced material: CD4+ T cells from blood, cultured in vitro, taken before SARS-CoV-2 vaccination. This chain joins TRBV7-2 and TRBJ1-2; D not certain. This chain's CDR3 is CASSPTASPYGYTF. The CDR3 DNA reads TGTGCCAGCAGCCCGACGGCCAGCCCCTATGGCTACACCTTC.